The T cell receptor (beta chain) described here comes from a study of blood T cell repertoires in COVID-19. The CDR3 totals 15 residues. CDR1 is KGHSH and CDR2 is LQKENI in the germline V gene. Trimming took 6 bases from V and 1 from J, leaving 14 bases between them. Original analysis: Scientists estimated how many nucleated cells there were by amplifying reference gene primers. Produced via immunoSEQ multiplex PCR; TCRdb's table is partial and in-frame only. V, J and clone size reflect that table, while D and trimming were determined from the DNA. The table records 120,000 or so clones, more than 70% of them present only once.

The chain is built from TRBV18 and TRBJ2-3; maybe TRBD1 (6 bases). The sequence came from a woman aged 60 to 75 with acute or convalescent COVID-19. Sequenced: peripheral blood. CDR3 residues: CASSPLGQRTDTQYF. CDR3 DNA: TGTGCCAGCTCTCCTCTTGGACAGCGCACAGATACGCAGTATTTT. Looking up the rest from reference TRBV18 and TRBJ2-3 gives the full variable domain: NAGVMQNPRHLVRRRGQEARLRCSPMKGHSHVYWYRQLPEEGLKFMVYLQKENIIDESGMPKERFSAEFPKEGPSILRIQQVVRGDSAAYFCASSPLGQRTDTQYFGPGTRLTVL.